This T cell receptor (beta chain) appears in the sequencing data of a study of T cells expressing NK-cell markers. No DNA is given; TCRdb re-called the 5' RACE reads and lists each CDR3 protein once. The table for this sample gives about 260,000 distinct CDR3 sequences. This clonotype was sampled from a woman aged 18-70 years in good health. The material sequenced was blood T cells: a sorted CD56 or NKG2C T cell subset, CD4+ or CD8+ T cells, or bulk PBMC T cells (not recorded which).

The CDR3 sequence: CSAKEAHRGRDTPQHF. V gene TRBV20-1 combines with J gene TRBJ1-5; TCRdb reports TRBD1, a call that lacks DNA to check it against. The CDR3 extends over 16 amino acids. CDR1 is DFQATT, CDR2 SNEGSKA, per germline (reference sequence).